Listed below are T cell receptor beta chains from one sample, sequenced in a study of ipilimumab plus nivolumab after autologous stem cell transplantation. Assay: immunoSEQ multiplex PCR; the TCRdb copy retains only in-frame clones and omits some. Counted here are about 17,000 clones, approximately 79% occurring once; the ten biggest clones make up roughly 36%. The source was PBMCs, collected in a trial of ipilimumab plus nivolumab as post-transplant consolidation. Receptor source: a male donor with diffuse large B-cell lymphoma. Both conserved end residues are part of each CDR3. A D gene is named only where the DNA matches it firmly. Size is omitted from some rows. Given values are once, few, many or a class for expanded clones.

-	TRBV4-1	-	TRBJ1-5	TGCGCCAGCAGCCAAGATGGACCCGAAAGCAATCAGCCCCAGCATTTT	CASSQDGPESNQPQHF
-	TRBV30	TRBD2	TRBJ2-5	TGTGCCTGGCAATCGGGAGTAGCGGGGATATTCCAAGAGACCCAGTACTTC	CAWQSGVAGIFQETQYF
few	TRBV19	-	TRBJ2-7	TGTGCCAGTAGTATTGGGGCGGCAGCCCCCTACGAGCAGTACTTC	CASSIGAAAPYEQYF
-	TRBV5-4	-	TRBJ1-1	TGTGCCAGCAGCTCCCCCCCGGGTCGGGGCACTGAAGCTTTCTTT	CASSSPPGRGTEAFF
-	TRBV5-1	-	TRBJ1-5	TGCGCCAGCAGCTGGACGGGGGCTAGCAATCAGCCCCAGCATTTT	CASSWTGASNQPQHF
-	TRBV15	TRBD1	TRBJ2-5	TGTGCCACCAGCAAAGGACAGGTAAACCAAGAGACCCAGTACTTC	CATSKGQVNQETQYF
-	TRBV7-2	-	TRBJ2-7	TGTGCCAGCAGCTTAGTCTCAGCTGACTACGAGCAGTACTTC	CASSLVSADYEQYF
-	TRBV7-6	-	TRBJ1-1	TGTGCCAGCAGCCACCCCGTTGACACTGAAGCTTTCTTT	CASSHPVDTEAFF
-	TRBV5-1	-	TRBJ1-6	TGCGCCAGCAGCTTGATGGGCAGCCGCCATACACCCCTCCACTTT	CASSLMGSRHTPLHF
-	TRBV29-1	-	TRBJ1-1	TGCAGCGTTCGTGGAGGGAACACTGAAGCTTTCTTT	CSVRGGNTEAFF
few	TRBV11-1	TRBD1	TRBJ2-3	TGTGCCAGCAGCGACCGGGACAGGGCAGGAGATACGCAGTATTTT	CASSDRDRAGDTQYF
-	TRBV28	-	TRBJ2-7	TGTGCCAGCAGGGACGGGATGATTTACGAGCAGTACTTC	CASRDGMIYEQYF
-	TRBV15	TRBD1	TRBJ2-7	TGTGCCACCAGCCGGGACAGGGGCCACGAGCAGTACTTC	CATSRDRGHEQYF
-	TRBV2	-	TRBJ1-6	TGTGCCAGCCAGTACGGGACCAGCCCAAGCTCCTATAATTCACCCCTCCACTTT	CASQYGTSPSSYNSPLHF
once	TRBV7-3	-	TRBJ2-7	TGTGCCAGCAGCTTAACGGGGGGTCCCCACGAGCAGTACTTC	CASSLTGGPHEQYF
-	TRBV4-1	TRBD1	TRBJ2-7	TGCGCCAGCAGCTTACAGGGGAACGAGCAGTACTTC	CASSLQGNEQYF
once	TRBV30	-	TRBJ2-7	TGTGCCTGGAGCGATACTTCGGTCAGAGGCGAGCAGTACTTC	CAWSDTSVRGEQYF
-	TRBV25-1	-	TRBJ1-1	TGTGCCAGCAGGGCCGCAGGGAACACTGAAGCTTTCTTT	CASRAAGNTEAFF
-	TRBV27	-	TRBJ2-3	TGTGCCAGCAGTTTAGTGGGAACAGATACGCAGTATTTT	CASSLVGTDTQYF
-	TRBV4-2	-	TRBJ2-7	TGTGCCAGCAGCCACGCCCTGGCGGACAGCTCCTACGAGCAGTACTTC	CASSHALADSSYEQYF
-	TRBV28	TRBD2	TRBJ2-7	TGTGCCAGCAGTAGGTTTGACCTAGCGGGAGGGCCGGGGGAGCAGTACTTC	CASSRFDLAGGPGEQYF
-	TRBV10-3	-	TRBJ2-7	TGTGCCATCAGTGAGAACAGGGCGAACTACGAGCAGTACTTC	CAISENRANYEQYF
few	TRBV2	TRBD2	TRBJ2-1	TGTGCCAGCAGTGGGGGTGAGGAGACTAGCGTTGAGCAGTTCTTC	CASSGGEETSVEQFF
once	TRBV4-1	-	TRBJ2-1	TGCGCCAGCAGCCAGGTGGGGCGGAGCTCCTACAATGAGCAGTTCTTC	CASSQVGRSSYNEQFF
once	TRBV13	-	TRBJ2-2	TGTGCCAGCAGCTTAGGCAACGGGGAGCTGTTTTTT	CASSLGNGELFF
once	TRBV7-8	-	TRBJ1-4	TGTGCCAGCAGCTTAGCAGGGGGGGCAACTAATGAAAAACTGTTTTTT	CASSLAGGATNEKLFF
-	TRBV5-4	TRBD2	TRBJ2-7	TGTGCCAGCAGCCCAAGGACTAGCGGGAGTTTCTTCGCCTACGAGCAGTACTTC	CASSPRTSGSFFAYEQYF
-	TRBV5-1	-	TRBJ1-2	TGCGCCAGCAGCCCCCTCGTCGAGGGGGATGGCTACACCTTC	CASSPLVEGDGYTF
-	TRBV27	TRBD1	TRBJ1-3	TGTGCCAGCGGGTGGACAGGGGGAAACACCATATATTTT	CASGWTGGNTIYF
-	TRBV5-1	-	TRBJ1-4	TGCGCCAGCAGCTTGGGTCTCCTGAGTGGTGAAAAACTGTTTTTT	CASSLGLLSGEKLFF
-	TRBV4-1	-	TRBJ1-3	TGCGCCAGCAGCCAAGAAAGACTCGCTAGCTCTGGAAACACCATATATTTT	CASSQERLASSGNTIYF
-	TRBV6-1	TRBD1	TRBJ2-7	TGTGCCAGCAGTGATCGACAGGGGGCCTACGAGCAGTACTTC	CASSDRQGAYEQYF
-	TRBV5-1	-	TRBJ1-4	TGCGCCAGCCGGGACGGACCAACTAATGAAAAACTGTTTTTT	CASRDGPTNEKLFF
-	TRBV9	-	TRBJ1-1	TGTGCCAGCAGCGTAGGGTTCAGGACGAACACTGAAGCTTTCTTT	CASSVGFRTNTEAFF
-	TRBV7-8	TRBD2	TRBJ2-1	TGTGCCAGCACCTTACGGGCTAGCGGGAGGTATAATGAGCAGTTCTTC	CASTLRASGRYNEQFF
-	TRBV7-9	-	TRBJ1-1	TGTGCCAGCAGCTTAGCGGGGGGGCGAGGTGAAGCTTTCTTT	CASSLAGGRGEAFF
once	TRBV2	TRBD1	TRBJ2-3	TGTGCCAGCAGTGCGGGACAGGGCACAGATACGCAGTATTTT	CASSAGQGTDTQYF